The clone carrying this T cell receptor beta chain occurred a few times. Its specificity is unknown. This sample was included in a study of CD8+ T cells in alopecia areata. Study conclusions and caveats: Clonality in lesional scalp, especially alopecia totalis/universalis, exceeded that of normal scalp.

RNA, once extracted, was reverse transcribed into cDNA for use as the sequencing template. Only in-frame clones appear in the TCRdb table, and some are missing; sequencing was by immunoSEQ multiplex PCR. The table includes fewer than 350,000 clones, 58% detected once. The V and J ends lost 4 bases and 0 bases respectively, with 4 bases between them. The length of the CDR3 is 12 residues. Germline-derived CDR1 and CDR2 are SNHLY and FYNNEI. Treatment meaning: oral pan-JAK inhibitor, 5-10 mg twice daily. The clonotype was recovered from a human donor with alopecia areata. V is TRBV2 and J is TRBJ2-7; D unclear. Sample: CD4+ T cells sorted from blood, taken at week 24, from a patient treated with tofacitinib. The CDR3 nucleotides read TGTGCCAGCAGTGGTATCTCCTACGAGCAGTACTTC. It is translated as CASSGISYEQYF.